The source of this T cell receptor (beta chain) is a study of T cell responses to AZD1222 COVID-19 vaccine. Findings of the study overall: White British people made up most donors, females outnumbered males, and clonal diversity was possibly underestimated. Two AZD1222 administrations were followed by greater Spike-specific TCR breadth and depth. Nearly half of spike-specific TCRs reportedly go after variant regions that carry no mutations.

The CDR3 covers 13 residues. The V gene's germline CDR1 is GTSNPN and CDR2 SVGIG (reference sequence). The V gene lost 4 bases and the J gene lost 10 bases, with 16 bases spanning the gap. To note about this clone: The antigen remains unidentified.

This table comes from immunoSEQ multiplex PCR, and its TCRdb copy is limited to in-frame clones, with some not included. Of 100,000 to 150,000 clones in the sample, 88% are singletons; the top ten hold 4.4%. This TCR came from an adult in good health. The chain couples TRBV30 to TRBJ1-4; TRBD1 is a possible D gene (5 bases). Sequenced here: peripheral blood, sampled on day 0 of AZD1222 vaccination. For the CDR3, the DNA is TGTGCCTGGATGAGCAGGGACTTGGGAAAACTGTTTTTT. This sequence encodes CAWMSRDLGKLFF. The variable domain in full, completed from reference TRBV30 and TRBJ1-4, reads SQTIHQWPATLVQPVGSPLSLECTVEGTSNPNLYWYRQAAGRGLQLLFYSVGIGQISSEVPQNLSASRPQDRQFILSSKKLLLSDSGFYLCAWMSRDLGKLFFGSGTQLSVL.